These 22 T cell receptor beta chains share one sample of origin, sequenced in a study of Tregs in tolerant kidney transplant recipients (dated by TCRdb to the late 2010s). The label giving this sample's time point can be read as: blood sample drawn before combined kidney and bone marrow transplant. For bulk CFSE mixed lymphocyte reactions, CFSE-labeled recipient PBMCs were cocultured for roughly six days with irradiated donor PBMCs, after which the cells were stained for CD3/CD4/CD8 and FACS-sorted. The library was prepared using the immunoSEQ multiplex PCR assay. Here the immuneACCESS table is served through TCRdb, limited to in-frame sequences with V and J called. Missing clones are a known gap in these copies; in checked studies unresolved V genes cover under half, and the rest lacks a known reason. The sample's records list some 2,200 clones. In total, the top ten clones hold over 15% of the sample.

For these receptors, no antigen is known. The specimen comprised CD4+ T cells from blood cultured with allogeneic cells, sampled before the transplant. Receptors originate from a human patient who received a combined kidney and bone marrow transplant.

Notes on this clone: The read comes to an end 3 residues before the CDR3 does, leaving the germline J gene to fill in the end. This chain connects TRBV7-7 to TRBJ2-1; 8 bases are shared with TRBD2. The CDR3 spans 17 residues. Germline CDR1 is SSHAT and CDR2 is FNYEAQ (reference sequence). V was pared by 5 bases and J by 0 bases, with 9 bases of the junction left unmatched. The sequenced CDR3 bases are TGTGCCAGCAGCCCCCGACTAGCGTATAGCTCCTACAATGAG. Translating gives CASSPRLAYSSYNE. The full CDR3 sequence reads CASSPRLAYSSYNEQFF.

By frequency, this clone registers large. The read is 3 residues too short to cover the CDR3 end, so that end is filled in from the germline J gene. This rearrangement joins TRBV13 to TRBJ1-2; D gene unclear. V dropped 3 bases and J dropped 6 bases, with 14 bases sitting between them. The CDR3 runs 14 residues. CDR1 is PRHDT, CDR2 FYEKMQ, per germline (reference sequence). The CDR3 protein is CASSFRYSLDGYTF. CDR3 bases read: TGTGCCAGCAGCTTCAGGTACTCGCTGGATGGC.

The CDR3: CASSQVPSRGGYEQYF. The DNA read from the CDR3 is TGCGCCAGCAGCCAAGTCCCGTCTCGAGGTGGCTACGAG. V and J are TRBV4-1 and TRBJ2-7; D is unresolved. The read gets to within 3 residues of the CDR3 end, and the germline J gene fills in the rest. The V and J ends lost 1 base and 3 bases respectively, with 16 bases between them. Germline-derived CDR1 and CDR2 are MGHRA and YSYEKL. CDR3 length: 16 amino acids.

In terms of frequency, this clone is medium-sized (0.01 to 0.1%). The read comes to an end 3 residues before the CDR3 does, leaving the germline J gene to fill in the end. The gene calls are TRBV29-1 and TRBJ2-7; D perhaps matches TRBD1 (5 bases). V was pared by 4 bases and J by 3 bases, with 13 bases between. This CDR3 contains 13 residues. In germline, CDR1 is SQVTM, CDR2 ANQGSEA. The CDR3 protein is CSVARSGFYEQYF. The CDR3 bases that were read are TGCAGCGTTGCACGGTCAGGGTTCTACGAG.

To note about this clone: One junction end disagrees with the germline gene, perhaps due to a read error. The read ends 3 residues early relative to the CDR3; the germline J gene fills the gap. This sequence joins TRBV4-2 and TRBJ2-3; 9 bases are shared with TRBD2. The CDR3 extends over 17 amino acids. CDR1 is LGHNA and CDR2 is YNFKEQ in the germline V gene. The CDR3 region is CASSQDLPAGGTDTQYF. Partial CDR3 DNA: TGCGCCAGCAGCCAAGATCTCCCGGCGGGAGGGACAGATACG.

This clone registers medium-sized (0.01 to 0.1%) by frequency. Coverage ceases 3 residues before the CDR3 finishes, and the germline J gene fills in the end. This chain uses TRBV7-2 with TRBJ2-7, with D perhaps matching TRBD2 (5 bases). In germline, CDR1 is SGHTA, CDR2 FQGNSA. Trimming left V 0 bases short and J 2 bases short, with 11 bases between. The CDR3 is made up of 15 amino acids. The CDR3 spells CASSLARVATYEQYF. CDR3 bases read: TGTGCCAGCAGCTTAGCGCGGGTCGCAACCTACGAG. The full variable domain, in which reference TRBV7-2 and TRBJ2-7 provide the parts outside the CDR3, is GAGVSQSPSNKVTEKGKDVELRCDPISGHTALYWYRQSLGQGLEFLIYFQGNSAPDKSGLPSDRFSAERTGGSVSTLTIQRTQQEDSAVYLCASSLARVATYEQYFGPGTRLTVT.

Measured by frequency, this clone is medium-sized (0.01 to 0.1%). The read terminates 3 residues before the CDR3 end, so the remaining end is supplied by the germline J gene. J is TRBJ1-4 and V is TRBV5-4; possible D gene TRBD1, 5 bases. V lost 4 bases and J 2 bases, leaving 9 bases between the germline ends. CDR1 and CDR2 from the germline V gene are SGHNT and YYREEE (reference sequence). The CDR3 is 14 residues long. The sequenced part of the CDR3 DNA is TGTGCCAGCAGCCCCGGGGGGACTAATGAAAAA. Protein sequence: CASSPGGTNEK. From start to end, the CDR3 is CASSPGGTNEKLFF.

Of note for this clone: From the germline J gene comes the end of the CDR3, since the read stops 3 residues before it. V and J are TRBV7-9 and TRBJ1-2; D not certain. CDR1 and CDR2 from the germline V gene are SEHNR and FQNEAQ (reference sequence). The CDR3 runs to 15 residues. The CDR3 bases that were read are TGTGCCAGCACAGCTGGGTCCCCCAGGAGTTTCGGC. Translation: CASTAGSPRSFG. The entire CDR3 protein reads CASTAGSPRSFGYTF.

Comment on this clone: The CDR3 end falls 3 residues outside the read, so it is completed with the germline J gene. V is TRBV19 and J is TRBJ1-1; no clear D. This CDR3 spans 14 amino acids. The germline V gene encodes CDR1 LNHDA and CDR2 SQIVND (reference sequence). The CDR3 reads CASSMVSGRTEAFF. Partial CDR3 DNA: TGTGCCAGTAGTATGGTCAGCGGGAGAACGGAG.

By frequency, this clone is large (0.1 to 1%). The observed sequence ends 3 residues before the CDR3 terminus, with the missing tail filled in from the germline J gene. The chain links TRBV20-1 to TRBJ1-3; D unresolved. Germline assignment: CDR1 DFQATT and CDR2 SNEGSKA (reference sequence). The CDR3 has 13 residues. V was cut by 6 bases and J by 0 bases, with 9 bases left in between. CDR3 protein: CSAPRGSGNTIYF. The sequenced part of the CDR3 DNA is TGCAGTGCCCCACGGGGCTCTGGAAACACC.

This clone registers medium-sized by frequency. The read terminates 3 residues before the CDR3 end, so the remaining end is supplied by the germline J gene. The chain combines TRBV29-1 with TRBJ1-1; D remains ambiguous. The V gene's germline CDR1 is SQVTM and CDR2 ANQGSEA. V was cut by 3 bases and J by 3 bases, with 8 bases left in between. CDR3 length: 12 amino acids. CDR3 bases read: TGCAGCGTTGATAATCGGTACACTGAA. It codes for CSVDNRYTE. The full CDR3 reads CSVDNRYTEAFF.

To note about this clone: The read terminates 3 residues before the CDR3 end, so the remaining end is supplied by the germline J gene. The rearrangement links TRBV20-1 to TRBJ2-3, with 11 nucleotides matching TRBD2. This CDR3 spans 15 amino acids. J gave up 1 base and V 6 bases, and 6 bases lay outside the gene matches. CDR1 is DFQATT, CDR2 SNEGSKA, per germline (reference sequence). CDR3 protein: CSAHTSGGRTDTQYF. The DNA read from the CDR3 is TGCAGTGCCCACACTAGCGGGGGCCGCACAGATACG.

By frequency, this clone registers large (0.1 to 1%). Read data end 3 residues before the CDR3 end; the end is taken from the germline J gene. The chain uses TRBV20-1 and TRBJ2-3; no definite D call. Deletions cut 7 bases from V and 1 base from J, with 9 bases between. CDR1 and CDR2 (germline): DFQATT, SNEGSKA (reference sequence). This CDR3 has 12 amino acids. The part of the CDR3 DNA that was read is TGCAGTGGCGGAGCACGCACAGATACG. Residues: CSGGARTDT. The CDR3 as a whole reads CSGGARTDTQYF.

Note on this clone: The read gets to within 3 residues of the CDR3 end, and the germline J gene fills in the rest. V usage is TRBV5-5 and J usage is TRBJ1-4; D might be TRBD1 (6 bases). The germline gives CDR1 SGHKS, CDR2 YYEKEE (reference sequence). The CDR3 extends over 14 amino acids. The germline V and J ends were trimmed by 0 bases and 6 bases, with 9 bases remaining between them. This CDR3 reads CASSLARGDEKLFF. CDR3 DNA (partial): TGTGCCAGCAGCTTGGCCAGGGGTGATGAAAAA.

Frequency places this clone as medium-sized (0.01 to 0.1%). The read gets to within 3 residues of the CDR3 end, and the germline J gene fills in the rest. The rearrangement uses TRBV29-1 and TRBJ1-4; 7 bases match TRBD1. This CDR3 spans 13 amino acids. Germline CDR1 is SQVTM and CDR2 is ANQGSEA. Losses at the gene ends were 4 bases for V and 8 bases for J; bases not matched to a gene: 7. The chain's CDR3 is CSVGQGDGEKLFF. The covered CDR3 bases are TGCAGCGTTGGGCAGGGGGACGGGGAAAAA.

A remark on this clone: The CDR3 end falls 3 residues outside the read, so it is completed with the germline J gene. J is TRBJ2-4 and V is TRBV20-1; a weak D match, TRBD2 (7 bases). V lost 5 bases and J 8 bases, leaving 25 bases between the germline ends. CDR1 and CDR2 (germline): DFQATT, SNEGSKA (reference sequence). The CDR3 consists of 16 residues. CDR3 loop: CSAPDRQETSPDIQYF. CDR3 DNA (partial): TGCAGTGCTCCAGACCGACAGGAGACTAGCCCGGACATT.

About this clone: The CDR3 end lies 3 residues beyond the end of the read and is filled in from the germline J gene. The chain carries TRBV20-1 and TRBJ2-7; D perhaps matches TRBD1 (5 bases). The CDR3 has 12 amino acids. Trimming removed 6 bases from V and 3 bases from J, with 12 bases in between. CDR1 is DFQATT, CDR2 SNEGSKA, per germline (reference sequence). The CDR3 protein is CSARQSVYEQYF. Incomplete CDR3 DNA: TGCAGTGCGAGACAGTCTGTCTACGAG.

Regarding this clone: The CDR3 end is not reached by the read, which stops 3 residues before it; the germline J gene fills it in. V usage is TRBV18 and J usage is TRBJ2-5; TRBD2 matches 9 bases. J was trimmed by 2 bases and V by 3 bases; bases with no gene match: 7. Germline V CDR1 and CDR2: KGHSH, LQKENI. CDR3 length: 16 amino acids. CDR3 amino acids: CASSPMISGGQETQYF. The sequenced part of the CDR3 DNA is TGTGCCAGCTCACCCATGATTAGCGGGGGACAAGAGACC.

In the case of this clone: Read coverage stops 3 residues before the CDR3 terminus; the germline J gene supplies the remainder. This chain connects TRBV14 to TRBJ1-2; weak D call: TRBD1 (6 bases). This CDR3 region has 16 residues. V was trimmed by 3 bases and J by 5 bases, leaving 19 bases between them. In germline, CDR1 is SGHDN, CDR2 FVKESK. CDR3 loop: CASSHTRRQETYGYTF. The CDR3 DNA, read in part, is TGTGCCAGCAGCCATACTAGGCGACAGGAGACGTATGGC.

Its frequency marks this clone as medium-sized (0.01 to 0.1%). The observed sequence ends 3 residues before the CDR3 terminus, with the missing tail filled in from the germline J gene. The rearrangement links TRBV19 to TRBJ2-1; D uncertain. The V end lost 4 bases, the J end lost 1 base, and 14 bases lay between the germline ends. This CDR3 is built from 16 residues. CDR1 and CDR2 (germline): LNHDA, SQIVND (reference sequence). The DNA read from the CDR3 is TGTGCCAGTAGTACCGGAATAGGGTGGTCCTACAATGAG. Translation: CASSTGIGWSYNE. The entire CDR3 protein is CASSTGIGWSYNEQFF.

As concerns this clone: The read terminates 3 residues before the CDR3 end, so the remaining end is supplied by the germline J gene. The chain uses TRBV5-6 and TRBJ1-1, with 9 bases fitting TRBD1. J gave up 6 bases and V 6 bases, and 12 bases lay outside the gene matches. The CDR3 runs 15 residues. The germline V gene has CDR1 SGHDT and CDR2 YYEEEE. The CDR3 loop is CASNRWTGAGAEAFF. The sequenced part of the CDR3 DNA is TGTGCCAGCAACCGATGGACAGGGGCCGGGGCTGAA.

This clone is large (0.1 to 1%) by frequency. The read halts 3 residues ahead of the CDR3 end, with the missing end drawn from the germline J gene. V and J are TRBV7-2 and TRBJ1-5, with 7 bases identical to TRBD1. Germline lookup yields CDR1 SGHTA and CDR2 FQGNSA. This CDR3 region has 13 residues. Trimming cost V 5 bases and J 4 bases; bases outside gene matches: 2. CDR3 DNA (partial): TGTGCCAGCAGCGTCAGGGGGAATCAGCCC. This gives the protein CASSVRGNQP. The whole CDR3 protein reads CASSVRGNQPQHF.